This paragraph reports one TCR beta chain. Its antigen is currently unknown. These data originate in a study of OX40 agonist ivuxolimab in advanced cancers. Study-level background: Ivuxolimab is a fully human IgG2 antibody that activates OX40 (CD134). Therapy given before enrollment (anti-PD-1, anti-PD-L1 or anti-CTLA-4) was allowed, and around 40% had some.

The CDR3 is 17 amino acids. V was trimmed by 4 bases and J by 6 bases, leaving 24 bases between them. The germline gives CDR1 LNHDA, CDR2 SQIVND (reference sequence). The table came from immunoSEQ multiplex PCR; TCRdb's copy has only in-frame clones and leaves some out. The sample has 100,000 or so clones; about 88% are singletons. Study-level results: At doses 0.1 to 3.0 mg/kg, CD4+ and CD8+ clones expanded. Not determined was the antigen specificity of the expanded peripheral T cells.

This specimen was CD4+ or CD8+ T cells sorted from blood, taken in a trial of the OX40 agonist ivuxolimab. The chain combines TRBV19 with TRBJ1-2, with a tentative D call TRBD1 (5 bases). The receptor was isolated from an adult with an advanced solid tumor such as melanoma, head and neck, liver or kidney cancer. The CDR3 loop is CASSRDSGRVVKHGYTF. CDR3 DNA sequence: TGTGCCAGTAGTAGGGACTCAGGGAGAGTGGTGAAACATGGCTACACCTTC.